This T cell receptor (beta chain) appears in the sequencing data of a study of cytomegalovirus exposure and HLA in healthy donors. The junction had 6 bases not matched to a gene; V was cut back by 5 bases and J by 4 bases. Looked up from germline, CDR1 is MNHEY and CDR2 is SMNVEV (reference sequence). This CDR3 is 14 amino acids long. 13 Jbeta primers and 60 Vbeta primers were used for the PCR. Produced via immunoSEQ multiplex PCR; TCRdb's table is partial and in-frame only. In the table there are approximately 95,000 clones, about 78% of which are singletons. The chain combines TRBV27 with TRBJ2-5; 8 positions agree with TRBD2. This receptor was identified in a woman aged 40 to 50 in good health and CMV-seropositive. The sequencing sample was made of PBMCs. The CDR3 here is CASSPRTSRETQYF. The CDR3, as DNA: TGTGCCAGCAGTCCCCGGACTAGCAGAGAGACCCAGTACTTC.